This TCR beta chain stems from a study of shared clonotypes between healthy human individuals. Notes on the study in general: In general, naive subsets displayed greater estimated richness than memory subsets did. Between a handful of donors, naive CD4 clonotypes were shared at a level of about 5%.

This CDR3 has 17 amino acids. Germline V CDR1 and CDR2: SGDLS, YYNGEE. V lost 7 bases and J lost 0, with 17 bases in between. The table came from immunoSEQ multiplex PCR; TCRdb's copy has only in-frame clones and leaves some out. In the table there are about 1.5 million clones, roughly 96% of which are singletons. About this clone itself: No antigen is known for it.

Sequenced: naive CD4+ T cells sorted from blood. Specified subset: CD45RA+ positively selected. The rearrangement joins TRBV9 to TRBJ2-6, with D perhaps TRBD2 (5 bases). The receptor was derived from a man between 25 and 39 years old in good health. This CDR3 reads CASSDGGVLSGANVLTF. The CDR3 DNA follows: TGTGCCAGCTCGGACGGAGGAGTGCTCTCTGGGGCCAACGTCCTGACTTTC.